Listed here is a single T cell receptor beta chain. Profiled with immunoSEQ multiplex PCR; TCRdb holds only in-frame clones, not every one. Of 950,000 to 1,300,000 clones in the sample, under 80% were seen once. This CDR3 region has 15 residues. V was trimmed by 2 bases and J by 0 bases, leaving 10 bases between them. Germline V gene lookup returns CDR1 SGHRS and CDR2 YFSETQ. The data were taken from a study of shared clonotypes between healthy human individuals. Sequencing was carried out using memory CD4+ T cells sorted from blood. Subset described: CD45RA-negative fraction. The TCR sequence derives from a man aged 18 to 30 in good health. V and J are TRBV5-1 and TRBJ2-3, with D perhaps matching TRBD1 or TRBD2 (6 bases each). CDR3 in amino acids: CASSLGGSSTDTQYF. CDR3 DNA: TGCGCCAGCAGCTTAGGGGGGTCTAGCACAGATACGCAGTATTTT.